One and the same sample provided the 18 T cell receptor beta chains below, sequenced in a study of T-cell reconstitution after alpha-beta-depleted transplantation in children (dated by TCRdb to the mid-2010s). Library creation used PCR. Reads for this sample came from an Illumina HiSeq 2500. TCR library preparation used molecular barcoding, with unique molecular identifiers applied to normalize quantification of the TCRbeta repertoire. TCRdb trimmed public reads at Q25 via fastp, called clones via MiXCR and kept in-frame beta chains. Identical CDR3 proteins give one entry, which carries the most common genes and DNA. A total of over 85,000 distinct CDR3 sequences appear in this sample, approximately 10% of them only once. Clones ranked in the top ten supply approximately 8% of the sample. Specimen: PBMCs from the stem cell graft donor, collected from the stem cell graft. The receptors were sampled from a human donor who donated a stem cell graft to a child with acute lymphoblastic leukemia.

Points on this clonotype: A read error may explain this, as a much larger clone is one base away. The gene calls are TRBV5-1 and TRBJ2-6; D might be TRBD1 (6 bases). Germline V lookup: CDR1 SGHRS, CDR2 YFSETQ. This CDR3 region has 18 residues. The CDR3 sequence: CASSLEQGLMSGANGLTF. The CDR3 nucleotides are TGCGCCAGCAGCTTGGAGCAGGGGCTAATGTCTGGGGCCAACGGCCTGACTTTC.

This clonotype was picked up many times. This chain uses TRBV5-1 with TRBJ1-1; TRBD1 aligns across 7 bases. After removal of 1 base from V and 2 bases from J, the junction contained 2 bases not matched to a gene. From germline, CDR1 is SGHRS and CDR2 YFSETQ. The length of the CDR3 is 14 residues. As DNA, the CDR3 is TGCGCCAGCAGCTTGCGGGACAGTAACACTGAAGCTTTCTTT. It encodes CASSLRDSNTEAFF. Full variable domain (remainder filled in from reference TRBV5-1 and TRBJ1-1): KAGVTQTPRYLIKTRGQQVTLSCSPISGHRSVSWYQQTPGQGLQFLFEYFSETQRNKGNFPGRFSGRQFSNSRSEMNVSTLELGDSALYLCASSLRDSNTEAFFGQGTRLTVV.

This clonotype appeared many times. This chain joins TRBV30 and TRBJ2-1, with D perhaps TRBD1 or TRBD2 (5 bases each). Trimming stripped 1 base from V and 7 bases from J, with 5 bases between. The CDR3 consists of 11 residues. Looked up from germline, CDR1 is GTSNPN and CDR2 is SVGIG (reference sequence). CDR3 loop: CAWSGGNEQFF. CDR3 in DNA: TGTGCCTGGAGTGGGGGGAATGAGCAGTTCTTC.

This clonotype has a count of ten or more. The V and J genes are TRBV20-1 and TRBJ2-1, with 13 bases matching TRBD2. The ends lost 2 bases at V and 6 bases at J; junction bases unmatched: 10. CDR3 length: 17 residues. Germline CDR1 and CDR2: DFQATT and SNEGSKA (reference sequence). The CDR3 here is CSARSGLAGPLPNEQFF. CDR3 bases: TGCAGTGCTAGATCGGGACTAGCGGGGCCCTTACCCAATGAGCAGTTCTTC.

In regard to this clonotype: A much larger clonotype is one base distant, so this may be a read error. The chain is built from TRBV20-1 and TRBJ1-1; TRBD1 agrees at 7 bases. The CDR3 has 14 residues. Germline-derived CDR1 and CDR2 are DFQATT and SNEGSKA (reference sequence). The junction had 9 bases not matched to a gene; V was cut back by 5 bases and J by 3 bases. Here the CDR3 reads CSAGRQGLYTEAFF. CDR3 DNA: TGCAGTGCTGGAAGACAGGGCTTATACACTGAAGCTTTCTTT.

This clonotype has ten or more counts. V is TRBV5-5 and J is TRBJ2-7, with D maybe TRBD1 (5 bases). Germline assignment: CDR1 SGHKS and CDR2 YYEKEE (reference sequence). The CDR3 runs 15 residues. V lost 4 bases, J lost 6 bases, and 20 bases lay in between. The CDR3 is CASSTGTLILGEQYF. CDR3 sequence (DNA): TGTGCCAGCAGCACAGGTACCCTGATACTGGGCGAGCAGTACTTC.

This clonotype was seen ten or more times. The chain recombines TRBV7-2 with TRBJ2-5; D possibly corresponds to TRBD1 (6 bases). The V and J ends lost 11 bases and 5 bases respectively, with 18 bases between them. From germline, CDR1 is SGHTA and CDR2 FQGNSA. The CDR3 runs 13 residues. The chain's CDR3 is CAARKTGVETQYF. DNA of the CDR3: TGTGCCGCACGAAAGACAGGCGTGGAGACCCAGTACTTC.

This clonotype showed up many times. The genes are TRBV20-1 and TRBJ1-2; D not certain. From germline, CDR1 is DFQATT and CDR2 SNEGSKA (reference sequence). The V and J ends lost 0 bases and 2 bases respectively, with 7 bases between them. The CDR3 has 13 amino acids. CDR3 sequence reads: CSARDPLNYGYTF. The CDR3 DNA sequence: TGCAGTGCTAGAGATCCCTTGAACTATGGCTACACCTTC.

This clonotype was observed many times. The chain has TRBV27 and TRBJ1-5, with TRBD1 matching over 9 bases. The germline CDR1 and CDR2 sequences are MNHEY and SMNVEV (reference sequence). This CDR3 region has 14 residues. J lost 6 bases, V lost 8 bases, and 8 bases had no gene match. The CDR3 reads CASGGQGRGQPQHF. DNA for the CDR3: TGTGCCAGCGGCGGACAGGGGAGGGGTCAGCCCCAGCATTTT.

This clonotype was counted many times. This sequence joins TRBV7-8 and TRBJ1-5; the D gene is possibly TRBD1 (6 bases). The germline V gene has CDR1 SGHVS and CDR2 FQNEAQ. The CDR3 totals 15 residues. V gave up 3 bases and J gave up 3 bases, with 12 bases separating them. The CDR3 coding sequence is TGTGCCAGCAGCTTCGGAGGGGGGGACAATCAGCCCCAGCATTTT. Amino acid sequence: CASSFGGGDNQPQHF.

The sample holds many counts of this clonotype. This rearrangement joins TRBV19 to TRBJ1-2; 10 nucleotides match TRBD1. The CDR3 contains 14 residues. V lost 9 bases and J lost 2; bases outside the gene matches: 6. The germline gives CDR1 LNHDA, CDR2 SQIVND (reference sequence). The CDR3 spells CASGDRGRNYGYTF. Here the CDR3 DNA reads TGTGCCAGCGGAGACAGGGGGCGCAACTATGGCTACACCTTC.

The chain has TRBV9 and TRBJ2-1, with a possible D match to TRBD1 (6 bases). Trimming took 1 base from V and 4 from J, leaving 12 bases between them. CDR1 is SGDLS and CDR2 is YYNGEE in the germline V gene. This CDR3 region has 15 residues. CDR3 region: CASSVRGGLYNEQFF. Here the CDR3 DNA reads TGTGCCAGCAGCGTAAGAGGGGGATTATACAATGAGCAGTTCTTC.

This clonotype was seen ten or more times. The CDR3 region is CASSRNSVNEQFF. CDR3 bases: TGTGCCAGTAGTCGGAATAGCGTGAATGAGCAGTTCTTC. The chain joins TRBV19 to TRBJ2-1; D perhaps matches TRBD2 (5 bases). Germline CDR1 is LNHDA and CDR2 is SQIVND (reference sequence). V was pared by 5 bases and J by 7 bases, with 12 bases between. The CDR3 consists of 13 residues. The variable domain in full, with the rest retrieved from reference TRBV19 and TRBJ2-1, is DGGITQSPKYLFRKEGQNVTLSCEQNLNHDAMYWYRQDPGQGLRLIYYSQIVNDFQKGDIAEGYSVSREKKESFPLTVTSAQKNPTAFYLCASSRNSVNEQFFGPGTRLTVL.

On this clonotype itself: A read error may be the cause here, since a much bigger clone is one base away. This chain connects TRBV11-1 to TRBJ2-6, with D perhaps TRBD1 or TRBD2 (6 bases each). From germline, CDR1 is SGHAT and CDR2 FQDESV (reference sequence). V was shortened by 7 bases and J by 0 bases, with 19 bases between the two germline ends. The CDR3 loop spans 18 amino acids. The CDR3 DNA sequence: TGTGCCAGCATCTTCCCGCGGAGGGGGAGCTCTGGGGCCAACGTCCTGACTTTC. As protein: CASIFPRRGSSGANVLTF.

In its sample, this clonotype was seen many times. The chain recombines TRBV20-1 with TRBJ1-1; D is uncertain. Trimming shortened V by 0 bases and J by 3 bases, and 5 bases separated the two germline ends. This CDR3 contains 12 residues. Germline assignment: CDR1 DFQATT and CDR2 SNEGSKA (reference sequence). DNA of the CDR3: TGCAGTGCTAGAGATAGTGACACTGAAGCTTTCTTT. Its protein product is CSARDSDTEAFF.

This clonotype was seen many times. This chain uses TRBV5-1 with TRBJ2-2, with 12 bases fitting TRBD2. V lost 6 bases to trimming and J lost 8 bases; unmatched junction nucleotides: 8. Per germline, CDR1 SGHRS and CDR2 YFSETQ. There are 15 residues in the CDR3. The CDR3 DNA reads TGCGCCAGCAAAACCGGGACTAGCGGGTCGGGGGAGCTGTTTTTT. Amino acid sequence: CASKTGTSGSGELFF.

This clonotype occurred once. The chain has TRBV4-3 and TRBJ2-2, with TRBD2 matching 11 bases. This CDR3 has 17 residues. J was trimmed by 7 bases and V by 4 bases; bases with no gene match: 11. From germline, CDR1 is LGHNA and CDR2 YSLEER. CDR3 region: CASSLGLAGGRHGELFF. The DNA for the CDR3 is TGCGCCAGCAGCCTGGGCCTAGCGGGAGGCCGTCACGGGGAGCTGTTTTTT.

This clonotype occurred many times. This chain links TRBV28 with TRBJ2-7, with 12 bases lining up with TRBD2. The length of the CDR3 is 15 residues. Germline lookup yields CDR1 MDHEN and CDR2 SYDVKM. J gave up 3 bases and V 6 bases, and 6 bases lay outside the gene matches. For the CDR3, the DNA is TGTGCCAGCAGCAGACTAGCGGGGGACCTCTACGAGCAGTACTTC. Amino acid sequence: CASSRLAGDLYEQYF.